The entry below describes one TCR beta chain. Its antigen is still unknown. Per-nucleotide qualities are absent, and no much larger clonotype sits a single base away. The TCR beta CDR3 regions were amplified from the RNA transcripts. The first round of RT-PCR for the TCR CDR3 was performed with the HTBI primer set and the Qiagen OneStep RT-PCR kit. Libraries were constructed in a second round of multiplex PCR, after which size selection and purification were carried out. Libraries were sequenced paired-end with 100 bp reads on an Illumina HiSeq2000. As for the original processing: SOAPnuke was used to process the raw data, throwing out any read that contained adapters or uncalled bases, had a mean Phred below 15, or lacked an exact constant-primer or identifier match. COPE v1.2.5 was used to merge high-quality paired reads, and clonotypes were defined as unique nucleotide sequences. MiTCR v1.1 was used to align clonotypes to the IMGT TRBV, TRBD and TRBJ reference segments. Analysis was restricted to V-J combinations with a frequency above 0.0001, which covered approximately 99% of repertoires. The TCS score was defined as F50 (clonal expansion) divided by E x V (chaos), with BLOSUM62-based TCRdist calculated between CDR3 peptides within each V-J. Welch's t-statistics and random forest reduced just over 500 V-J features to roughly 13, which were used in a naive Bayes classifier (R e1071). In TCRdb, the public reads were trimmed at Q25 with fastp and aligned with MiXCR, with productive beta chains retained. Each CDR3 protein appears once, grouped with its most common genes and DNA. The V and J calls reflect TCRdb's pipeline rather than the authors' work. The sample data list some 490,000 distinct CDR3 sequences, and approximately 23% of these were observed just once. The top ten clonotypes cover around 47% of the sample.

Ophthalmopathy patients had moderately to severely active disease, with a Clinical Activity Score of 3 or more, a NOSPECS grade of 4 or more, and a disease duration of less than 3 months. Exclusion was applied to patients with uncontrolled infections, other autoimmune diseases, pregnancy or lactation. Diagnoses were established on the basis of clinical symptoms, serum thyroxine and TRAb, thyroid ultrasound, and orbital computed tomography. Ficoll-Paque density gradient centrifugation was used to isolate PBMCs from about 9 ml of fresh peripheral blood. Total RNA was extracted using Trizol reagent, and RNA quality was assessed on an Agilent 2100 Bioanalyzer. The data are from a study of T cells in Graves' hyperthyroidism and ophthalmopathy (dated by TCRdb to between 2018 and 2020). Regarding the research as a whole: Peripheral blood was sampled at the time of initial diagnosis, prior to any treatment. A discovery cohort of about a hundred patients, 43 with Graves' ophthalmopathy and about 58 with stable Graves' hyperthyroidism, was used to find distinguishing TCR V-J signatures. Whether ophthalmopathy could be predicted prospectively was tested in an independent validation cohort made up of approximately 19 hyperthyroidism patients plus 17 patients who later progressed to ophthalmopathy. The 95 to 100 discovery patients were randomly divided into training and test sets at a 7:3 ratio. Thyroid tissue and blood T-cell repertoires from about six Graves' hyperthyroidism patients were also compared in the study. After sampling, hyperthyroidism patients received methimazole starting at 30 mg daily, and ophthalmopathy patients received high-dose intravenous methylprednisolone. The paper describes TCR Vbeta CDR3 sequencing of 135 peripheral blood samples, made up of roughly 40 ophthalmopathy patients, roughly 72 hyperthyroidism patients and around 17 progressor patients. The full study reports these points: In validation, progression to ophthalmopathy was predicted by the model with 70.59% sensitivity and about 72% specificity, a median of roughly six months before onset. Most expanded thyroid clonotypes (frequency above 0.001) were also found in blood, which suggests that blood repertoires may mirror thyroid immune responses. Sample size was not statistically predetermined, and investigators were not blinded to group allocation. In cross-validation, a model built on a 13 V-J signature told ophthalmopathy apart from stable hyperthyroidism with over 85% sensitivity and 81% to 82% specificity, and in testing the same model reached 80%/75%.

The germline V gene (reference sequence) yields GTSNPN for CDR1 and SVGIG for CDR2. Trimming accounts for 1 base at V and 5 bases at J, while the number of junction bases matched to no gene is 4. Including cysteine and phenylalanine, the CDR3 has 13 amino acids. Kept here is only the CDR3 DNA, which spans 39 bases and is read in frame from base 1. The chain is made from TRBV30 and TRBJ2-7; 8 of the junction bases match TRBD1. This sequence originates from a woman between 65 and 79 years old with Graves' ophthalmopathy. The specimen was blood. The CDR3 protein is CAWSGTGRDEQYF. The bases read TGTGCCTGGAGTGGGACAGGGAGAGACGAGCAGTACTTC.